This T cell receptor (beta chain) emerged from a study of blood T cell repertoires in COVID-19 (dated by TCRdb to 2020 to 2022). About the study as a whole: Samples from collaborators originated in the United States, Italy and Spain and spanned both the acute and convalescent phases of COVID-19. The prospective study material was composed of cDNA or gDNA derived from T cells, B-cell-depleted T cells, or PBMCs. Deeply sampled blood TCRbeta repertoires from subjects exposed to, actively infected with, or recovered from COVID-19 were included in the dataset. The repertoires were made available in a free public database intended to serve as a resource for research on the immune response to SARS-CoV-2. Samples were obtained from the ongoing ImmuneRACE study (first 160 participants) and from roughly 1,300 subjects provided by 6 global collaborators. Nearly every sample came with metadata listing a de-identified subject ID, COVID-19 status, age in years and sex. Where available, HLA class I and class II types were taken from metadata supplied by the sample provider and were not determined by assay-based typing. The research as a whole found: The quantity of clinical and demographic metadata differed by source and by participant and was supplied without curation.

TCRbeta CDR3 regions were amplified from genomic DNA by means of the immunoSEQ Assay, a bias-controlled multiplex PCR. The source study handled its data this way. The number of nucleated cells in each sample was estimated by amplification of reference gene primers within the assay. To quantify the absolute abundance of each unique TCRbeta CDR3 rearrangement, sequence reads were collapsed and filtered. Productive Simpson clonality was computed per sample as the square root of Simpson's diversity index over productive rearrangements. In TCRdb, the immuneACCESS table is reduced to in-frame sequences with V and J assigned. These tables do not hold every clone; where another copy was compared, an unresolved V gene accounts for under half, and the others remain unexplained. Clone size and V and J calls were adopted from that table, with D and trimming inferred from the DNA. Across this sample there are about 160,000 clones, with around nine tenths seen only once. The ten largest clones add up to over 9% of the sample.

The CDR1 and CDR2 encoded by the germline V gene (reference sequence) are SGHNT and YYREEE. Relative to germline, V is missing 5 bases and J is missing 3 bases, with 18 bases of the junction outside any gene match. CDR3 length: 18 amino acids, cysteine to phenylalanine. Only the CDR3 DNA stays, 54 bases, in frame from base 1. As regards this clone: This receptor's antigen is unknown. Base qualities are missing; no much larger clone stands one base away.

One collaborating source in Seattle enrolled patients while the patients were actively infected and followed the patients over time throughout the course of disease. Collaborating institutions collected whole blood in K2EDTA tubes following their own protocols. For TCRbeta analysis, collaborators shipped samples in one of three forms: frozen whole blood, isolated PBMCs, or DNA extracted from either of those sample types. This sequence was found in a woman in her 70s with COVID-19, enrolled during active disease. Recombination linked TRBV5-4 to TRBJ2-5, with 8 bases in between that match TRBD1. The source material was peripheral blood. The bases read TGTGCCAGCAGACCTGACAGGGGCGCCCCATCCCCCGAAGAGACCCAGTACTTC. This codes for CASRPDRGAPSPEETQYF.